Given below is one T cell receptor beta chain in context. No antigen is known for it. Regarding time point: week 47, end of study. A 20-mer mutant IDH1 peptide at 300 ug was injected subcutaneously with topical imiquimod. The patients received vaccinations eight times, in weeks 1, 3, 5, 7, 11, 15, 19 and 23. The donor cohort comprised cases of new WHO grade 3 or 4 IDH1-mutant, ATRX-lost astrocytoma. The ends lost 5 bases at V and 10 bases at J; junction bases unmatched: 13. The germline gives CDR1 GTSNPN, CDR2 SVGIG (reference sequence). The CDR3 is 14 amino acids. Sequencing was performed with immunoSEQ multiplex PCR; in TCRdb, only in-frame clones are kept and a portion is missing. The sample holds over 30,000 clones, about 86% seen once. The sample is drawn from a study of a mutant IDH1 vaccine in newly diagnosed glioma. Overall study: Patients were pretreated with radiotherapy, temozolomide, or both, mostly both.

The sample in question was PBMCs, obtained from a glioma patient whose treatment included an IDH1 peptide vaccine. The chain links TRBV30 to TRBJ2-3, with 9 nucleotides matching TRBD2. This clonotype was sampled from a woman younger than 45 with glioma. CDR3 DNA: TGTGCCTGGCGAATAGCGGGGGCCGGGGTGGCGCAGTATTTT. Protein product: CAWRIAGAGVAQYF.